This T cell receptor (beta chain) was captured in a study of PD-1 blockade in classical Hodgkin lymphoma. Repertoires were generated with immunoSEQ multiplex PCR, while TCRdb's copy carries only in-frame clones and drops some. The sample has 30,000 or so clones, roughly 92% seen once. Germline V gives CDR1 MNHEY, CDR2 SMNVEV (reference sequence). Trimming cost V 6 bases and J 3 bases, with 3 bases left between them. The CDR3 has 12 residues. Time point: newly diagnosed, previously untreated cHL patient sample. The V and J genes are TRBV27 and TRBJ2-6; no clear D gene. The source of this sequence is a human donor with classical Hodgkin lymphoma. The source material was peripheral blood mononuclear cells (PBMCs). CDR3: CASSGGANVLTF. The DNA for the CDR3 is TGTGCCAGCAGCGGTGGGGCCAACGTCCTGACTTTC.